A single sample gave rise to the 30 T cell receptor beta chains below, sequenced in a study of CD8 T cells in ankylosing spondylitis. TCRdb fed the 5' RACE reads into MiXCR, producing one record per CDR3 protein. The table shows approximately 250,000 distinct CDR3 sequences, with approximately 24% occurring only once. Sequenced: blood, either unsorted or a sorted T cell fraction (not recorded which). The source of these receptors is a male donor with ankylosing spondylitis or in good health (not recorded which).

V gene TRBV20-1 combines with J gene TRBJ2-7; 9 bases line up with TRBD1. Per the germline V gene, CDR1 is DFQATT and CDR2 is SNEGSKA (reference sequence). The CDR3 contains 14 residues. V shed 7 bases and J 3 bases; nucleotides not matched to a gene: 10. The CDR3 DNA reads TGCAGTGGTCTAGAAACGACAGGGGGCTACGAGCAGTACTTC. Translating gives CSGLETTGGYEQYF.

In this sample, this clonotype turned up many times. The chain has TRBV9 and TRBJ2-3; D unclear. The CDR3 spans 14 residues. Germline V gene sequence: CDR1 SGDLS, CDR2 YYNGEE. V lost 2 bases, J lost 2 bases, and 9 bases lay in between. The CDR3 DNA follows: TGTGCCAGCAGCGTTCAGCAAGCCACAGATACGCAGTATTTT. It codes for CASSVQQATDTQYF.

This clonotype occurred many times. The rearrangement links TRBV20-1 to TRBJ1-6, with TRBD1 identical over 9 bases. The germline V gene has CDR1 DFQATT and CDR2 SNEGSKA (reference sequence). V gave up 1 base and J gave up 6 bases; unmatched junction bases: 7. This CDR3 spans 16 amino acids. The CDR3: CSARGLRGQGNSPLHF. CDR3 sequence (DNA): TGCAGTGCTAGAGGTCTGAGGGGACAGGGTAATTCACCCCTCCACTTT.

This clonotype turned up a few times. The gene calls are TRBV12-3 or TRBV12-4 and TRBJ2-2; D remains unclear. V gave up 7 bases and J gave up 6 bases, with 9 bases separating them. The CDR3 totals 12 residues. The CDR3 DNA is TGTGCCAGCACCCTGCCTGCCGGGGAGCTGTTTTTT. Residues: CASTLPAGELFF.

The chain employs TRBV10-3 and TRBJ2-3; tentative D call: TRBD2 (6 bases). With 7 bases removed from V and 4 bases from J, the gap between germline ends came to 21 bases. The germline gives CDR1 ENHRY, CDR2 SYGVKD. This CDR3 is built from 16 residues. Written as DNA, the CDR3 is TGTGCCATCAACCCAGGACTACTCCTCCCCCCAGATACGCAGTATTTT. This gives the protein CAINPGLLLPPDTQYF.

This clonotype was counted only a few times. This rearrangement joins TRBV28 to TRBJ2-3; 10 nucleotides line up with TRBD1. The V segment lost 2 bases and the J segment 3 bases; nucleotides outside the gene matches: 2. The CDR3 is 15 residues long. In germline, CDR1 is MDHEN, CDR2 SYDVKM. The CDR3, as DNA: TGTGCCAGCAGTTTAGGGGACAGGGGAACAGATACGCAGTATTTT. Translating gives CASSLGDRGTDTQYF.

This clonotype was seen a handful of times. The V gene is TRBV27, the J gene TRBJ2-6; D may be TRBD1 (6 bases). With 7 bases removed from V and 1 base from J, the gap between germline ends came to 20 bases. Germline-derived CDR1 and CDR2 are MNHEY and SMNVEV (reference sequence). This CDR3 comprises 18 residues. In DNA form, the CDR3 reads TGTGCCAGCAAAGTTTTGGTCAGGGGTACTTCTGGGGCCAACGTCCTGACTTTC. This gives the protein CASKVLVRGTSGANVLTF.

V usage is TRBV10-3 and J usage is TRBJ2-5; a weak D match, TRBD2 (5 bases). The CDR3 has 14 residues. The germline V gene has CDR1 ENHRY and CDR2 SYGVKD. Trimming stripped 0 bases from V and 4 bases from J, with 9 bases between. The CDR3 region is CAISESTAGETQYF. Written as DNA, the CDR3 is TGTGCCATCAGTGAGTCGACGGCGGGAGAGACCCAGTACTTC.

This clonotype has only a few counts. The V call is TRBV10-3, the J call TRBJ2-1, with 9 bases aligning to TRBD2. The germline CDR1 and CDR2 sequences are ENHRY and SYGVKD. J was trimmed by 6 bases and V by 10 bases; bases with no gene match: 13. The CDR3 extends over 15 amino acids. In DNA form, the CDR3 reads TGTGCCAGCAATTCGGGCGGGGGGGCGTTCAATGAGCAGTTCTTC. Its protein is CASNSGGGAFNEQFF.

This clonotype is a singleton in its sample. The chain combines TRBV11-2 with TRBJ2-5; 8 bases align to TRBD2. Germline V CDR1 and CDR2: SGHAT, FQNNGV. V dropped 1 base and J dropped 5; count of bases not matched to a gene: 6. The CDR3 extends over 15 amino acids. Here the CDR3 DNA reads TGTGCCAGCAGCTTAGCGGGGGGGTATCCGGAGACCCAGTACTTC. This translates into CASSLAGGYPETQYF.

The DNA of the CDR3 is TGCAGTGCTAGCCGTGCGGGGGTCACAGATACGCAGTATTTT. Encoded protein: CSASRAGVTDTQYF. The chain couples TRBV20-1 to TRBJ2-3; 7 bases match TRBD2. CDR1 and CDR2 from the germline V gene are DFQATT and SNEGSKA (reference sequence). This CDR3 has 14 residues. The V gene end was trimmed by 3 bases and the J gene end by 2 bases; junction bases not matched to a gene: 5.

This clonotype was found many times. This chain joins TRBV28 and TRBJ2-7; D gene unclear. The V and J ends lost 5 bases and 3 bases respectively, with 8 bases between them. The CDR3 is 12 residues long. Germline CDR1 and CDR2: MDHEN and SYDVKM. For the CDR3, the DNA is TGTGCCAGCAGTCACACAATCTACGAGCAGTACTTC. Its protein is CASSHTIYEQYF.

This clonotype showed up many times. This chain joins TRBV7-8 and TRBJ2-1; weak D call: TRBD1 (5 bases). CDR3 length: 16 residues. Germline V gives CDR1 SGHVS, CDR2 FQNEAQ. V shed 6 bases and J shed 0 bases, with 15 bases lying between them. Here the CDR3 reads CASRRIRGASYNEQFF. The CDR3 DNA follows: TGTGCCAGCAGACGAATAAGGGGTGCCTCCTACAATGAGCAGTTCTTC.

This clonotype showed up many times. The J gene is TRBJ1-6, the V gene TRBV20-1; D is perhaps TRBD1 (6 bases). The CDR3 has 14 amino acids. Germline-derived CDR1 and CDR2 are DFQATT and SNEGSKA (reference sequence). Trimming took 3 bases from V and 5 from J, leaving 11 bases between them. CDR3 sequence reads: CSASLDSHNSPLHF. CDR3 nucleotide sequence: TGCAGTGCTAGCCTGGACAGCCATAATTCACCCCTCCACTTT.

Ten or more counts support this clonotype. The V gene is TRBV5-1, the J gene TRBJ1-2; D unclear. This CDR3 has 15 residues. Trimming left V 0 bases short and J 5 bases short, with 14 bases between. In germline, CDR1 is SGHRS, CDR2 YFSETQ. Written as DNA, the CDR3 is TGCGCCAGCAGCTTGGCGTCAGGAGGACCTTATGGCTACACCTTC. Its translation: CASSLASGGPYGYTF.

Many counts were recorded for this clonotype. The chain couples TRBV5-1 to TRBJ2-3; no clear D gene. Between the trimmed V and J ends, which lost 0 bases and 1 base, there was a span of 3 bases. This CDR3 spans 13 amino acids. Germline CDR1 SGHRS, CDR2 YFSETQ. The CDR3 reads CASSLEGTDTQYF. The CDR3, as DNA: TGCGCCAGCAGCTTGGAGGGCACAGATACGCAGTATTTT.

This clonotype was found many times. The V gene is TRBV20-1, the J gene TRBJ1-2, with a weak D call TRBD1 (5 bases). The CDR3 runs 14 residues. V shed 5 bases and J shed 2 bases, with 15 bases lying between them. From germline, CDR1 is DFQATT and CDR2 SNEGSKA (reference sequence). The CDR3 loop reads CSAPRTPLNYGYTF. The DNA for the CDR3 is TGCAGTGCTCCCCGGACACCACTAAACTATGGCTACACCTTC.

This clonotype has at least ten counts. The chain joins TRBV29-1 to TRBJ2-4; 7 positions match TRBD1. Germline CDR1 reads SQVTM; CDR2 reads ANQGSEA. J was trimmed by 13 bases and V by 6 bases; bases with no gene match: 6. CDR3 length: 10 amino acids. The CDR3 region has the DNA TGCAGCGTGAGCGACAGGGACCAGTACTTC. Translation: CSVSDRDQYF.

In this sample, this clonotype turned up many times. The V and J genes are TRBV12-3 or TRBV12-4 and TRBJ2-5; D not resolved. The ends were cut back, 4 bases at V and 2 bases at J, with 8 bases in the middle. CDR3 length: 13 amino acids. The CDR3 spells CASSSLAQETQYF. CDR3 DNA: TGTGCCAGCAGTTCCCTGGCTCAAGAGACCCAGTACTTC.

Note on this clonotype: One junction end disagrees with the germline gene, perhaps due to a read error. The rearrangement joins TRBV5-6 to TRBJ2-2, with TRBD1 identical over 7 bases. Per the germline V gene, CDR1 is SGHDT and CDR2 is YYEEEE. The CDR3 sequence is 17 residues long. DNA for the CDR3: TGTGCCAGCAGCCACCCTAACAGGGGTGGGAACATCGGGGAGCTGTTTTTT. As protein: CASSHPNRGGNIGELFF.

The genes are TRBV9 and TRBJ2-1; D gene uncertain. The CDR3 totals 16 residues. Between the trimmed V and J ends, which lost 0 bases and 3 bases, there was a span of 13 bases. Germline V gene lookup returns CDR1 SGDLS and CDR2 YYNGEE. The CDR3, as DNA: TGTGCCAGCAGCGTAGGTAGACCGGTTAACTACAATGAGCAGTTCTTC. It yields the protein CASSVGRPVNYNEQFF.

The CDR3 nucleotides read TGCAGTGCTAGCCGCACCTCAGGGTTCACTGAAGCTTTCTTT. This sequence encodes CSASRTSGFTEAFF. V usage is TRBV20-1 and J usage is TRBJ1-1; D may be TRBD1 (5 bases). V was trimmed by 3 bases and J by 4 bases, leaving 15 bases between them. CDR3 length: 14 amino acids. The germline V gene has CDR1 DFQATT and CDR2 SNEGSKA (reference sequence).

This clonotype has more than one count but fewer than ten. V and J are TRBV6-4 and TRBJ2-2; the D gene is possibly TRBD1 (5 bases). CDR3 length: 14 residues. Trimming pared 10 bases from V and 0 bases from J, leaving 12 bases between. Germline assignment: CDR1 MRHNA and CDR2 SNTAGT. DNA of the CDR3: TGTGCCACAAGGGGCAGCGCGAACACCGGGGAGCTGTTTTTT. Its protein product is CATRGSANTGELFF.

This clonotype came up many times. This chain links TRBV12-3 or TRBV12-4 with TRBJ2-1; 7 bases line up with TRBD2. V dropped 6 bases and J dropped 8; count of bases not matched to a gene: 4. CDR3 length: 12 residues. The CDR3 nucleotides are TGTGCCAGCAGCATGGGGAGGGATGAGCAGTTCTTC. Protein product: CASSMGRDEQFF.

For this clonotype: One end of the junction varies from germline; a read error may be responsible. CDR3: CASSRLGVPDRGDF. CDR3 coding DNA: TGTGCCAGCAGCCGCCTGGGGGTTCCCGACCGTGGGGATTTT. This sequence joins TRBV7-9 and TRBJ2-3; D tentatively reads TRBD1 or TRBD2 (5 bases each). The CDR3 is 14 residues long. Germline V lookup: CDR1 SEHNR, CDR2 FQNEAQ (reference sequence).

The table lists this clonotype with many counts. The chain combines TRBV10-3 with TRBJ1-6; D unresolved. V was cut by 2 bases and J by 3 bases, with 2 bases left in between. This CDR3 is built from 13 residues. In germline, CDR1 is ENHRY, CDR2 SYGVKD. The chain's CDR3 is CAISEVYNSPLHF. CDR3 sequence (DNA): TGTGCCATCAGTGAGGTCTATAATTCACCCCTCCACTTT.

This clonotype was observed a few times. The chain joins TRBV20-1 to TRBJ1-6; the D gene is possibly TRBD1 (6 bases). CDR3 length equals 13 residues. Germline V gives CDR1 DFQATT, CDR2 SNEGSKA (reference sequence). V was trimmed by 6 bases and J by 8 bases, leaving 14 bases between them. CDR3 coding DNA: TGCAGTGCCCCGAAAGGGGGTGATTCACCCCTCCACTTT. This translates into CSAPKGGDSPLHF.

This clonotype has only a few counts. The chain has TRBV7-2 and TRBJ2-5; 11 positions agree with TRBD2. The CDR3 sequence is 16 residues long. The germline V gene has CDR1 SGHTA and CDR2 FQGNSA. The junction had 7 bases not matched to a gene; V was cut back by 1 base and J by 6 bases. CDR3 loop: CASSLVGSGGAKTQYF. In nucleotides, the CDR3 is TGTGCCAGCAGCTTAGTCGGTAGCGGGGGGGCGAAGACCCAGTACTTC.

This clonotype has more than one count but fewer than ten. This sequence joins TRBV29-1 and TRBJ2-5, with no clear D. CDR1 and CDR2 (germline): SQVTM, ANQGSEA. The germline V and J ends were trimmed by 8 bases and 4 bases, with 17 bases remaining between them. This CDR3 is 13 amino acids long. CDR3 sequence: CSTRPRLGETQYF. CDR3 nucleotides: TGCAGCACCCGGCCCCGCTTGGGAGAGACCCAGTACTTC.

This chain joins TRBV10-3 and TRBJ2-7, with 11 nucleotides matching TRBD1. In germline, CDR1 is ENHRY, CDR2 SYGVKD. CDR3 size: 19 residues. Germline trimming cut 4 bases from V and 3 bases from J; bases unmatched to any gene: 17. The DNA for the CDR3 is TGTGCCATCAGTGTGCAACGGACAGGGGGCTATTCCCCCCACTACGAGCAGTACTTC. Amino acid sequence: CAISVQRTGGYSPHYEQYF.